Presented here are 3 T cell receptor beta chains from one specimen sequenced in a study of cytomegalovirus exposure and HLA in healthy donors. Use of 60 Vbeta and 13 Jbeta primers characterized the PCR. The table came from immunoSEQ multiplex PCR; TCRdb's copy has only in-frame clones and leaves some out. Of fewer than 200,000 clones in the sample, 78% were seen once. The material sequenced was PBMCs. Receptors originate from a female donor in good health and CMV-seronegative.

A few counts support this clone. The chain carries TRBV11-3 and TRBJ1-1; unclear D gene. CDR3 length equals 13 residues. V gave up 1 base and J gave up 8 bases, with 11 bases separating them. Germline CDR1 is SGHNT and CDR2 is YENEEA. The CDR3 DNA reads as TGTGCCAGCAGCTTAGCTACCGGGATCGAAGCTTTCTTT. This sequence encodes CASSLATGIEAFF.

The chain recombines TRBV6-5 with TRBJ2-1; TRBD2 is a possible D gene (5 bases). Trimming took off 6 bases at V and 4 bases at J, with 13 bases between the two ends. The length of the CDR3 is 14 residues. The germline CDR1 and CDR2 sequences are MNHEY and SVGAGI. The CDR3 is CASRDIASYNEQFF. In nucleotides, the CDR3 is TGTGCCAGCAGAGATATAGCGTCGTACAATGAGCAGTTCTTC.

The gene calls are TRBV7-6 and TRBJ2-7; 7 nucleotides align to TRBD1. CDR3 length: 12 residues. J gave up 5 bases and V 5 bases, and 3 bases lay outside the gene matches. Germline V lookup: CDR1 SGHVS, CDR2 FNYEAQ. The CDR3 coding sequence is TGTGCCAGCAGCGGGACAGCCCACGAGCAGTACTTC. Its translation: CASSGTAHEQYF. Together with reference TRBV7-6 and TRBJ2-7, the CDR3 gives the full variable domain: GAGVSQSPRYKVTKRGQDVALRCDPISGHVSLYWYRQALGQGPEFLTYFNYEAQQDKSGLPNDRFSAERPEGSISTLTIQRTEQRDSAMYRCASSGTAHEQYFGPGTRLTVT.